This entry features one TCR beta chain sequence. Its antigen is unknown. One base away there is no much larger clone; base qualities are not given. The donors were healthy, HIV-negative adults who had no recently reported acute infections or vaccinations. Every donor was a Caucasian adult living in Nashville, Tennessee, USA. For unsorted samples, some 100 million PBMCs were counted and genomic DNA was extracted with the QIAamp DNA Blood Mini kit. After blood collection by leukapheresis, PBMCs were isolated using Ficoll-Histopaque density gradient centrifugation and then cryopreserved in the vapor phase of liquid nitrogen. Using the deep immunoSEQ assay, TCR CDR3 regions were amplified from genomic DNA by multiplex PCR. Extracted genomic DNA from each cell subset was distributed evenly across all wells of several immunoSEQ 96-well plates, and each plate was treated as a replicate. For unsorted PBMC, 250 to 300 ng genomic DNA, equal to 30,000 or so T cell genomes, was loaded into each replicate PCR. Genomic DNA from unsorted PBMC was sequenced over ten immunoSEQ deep assay plates. Purified libraries were quantified with a Qubit 3.0 fluorometer, sized on a Bioanalyzer 2100, and re-quantified with the KAPA Library Quantification kit. Every immunoSEQ 96-well plate was sequenced on a separate single-read 150-cycle Illumina NextSeq 550 flow cell. On the study's bioinformatics: Because the immunoSEQ output held only junctional sequences and lacked quality scores, the filtering could not match the filtering applied to full-length reads. Sequences were annotated with PyIR, a Python wrapper for IgBLAST v1.9, using IMGT germline references to assign V/J genes and CDR3. Reads were filtered out if the reads had weak V/J assignments (E-value above 1e-6), no CDR3, stop codons, out-of-frame junctions, or ambiguous translated residues. V3J clonotypes were defined as sequences sharing an identical inferred V gene, J gene, and CDR3 amino acid sequence. Percentage overlap between repertoires was computed as shared unique clonotypes divided by the size of the smaller repertoire. RTK rarefaction, the Chao1 estimator, and Recon v2.1 estimates of unobserved clonotypes were used to assess repertoire richness. TCRdb obtained this table from immuneACCESS and retained in-frame rearrangements with V and J assigned. These tables miss some clones; where compared with another copy, unresolved V genes account for less than half of the shortfall, and the remainder is unexplained. The V and J calls and clone size come from that table; D and trimming were worked out from the DNA. The sample yields some 500,000 clones; about 74% were counted once. The ten largest clones add up to around 12% of the sample.

This record comes from a study of shared clonotypes between healthy human individuals (TCRdb year 2020). Concerning the study at large: The cohort comprised two women and three men aged 18 to 49 years. To increase sequencing depth and limit assay-specific biases, TCR repertoire library preparation and sequencing were carried out by different laboratories using diverse techniques. Blood TCR repertoires of about 5 healthy adults were deeply sequenced to estimate repertoire size and the extent of clonotype sharing between individuals. Leukapheresis yielded between about 0.94 and 9.5 billion PBMCs per donor.

Findings and caveats that apply to the study as a whole: Based on pairwise subsampling, the degree of clonotype sharing among donors was expected to be affected by sequencing depth. Sampling was restricted to blood, and TCR repertoires in tissues likely differ from the TCR repertoires found in blood. The genetic and exposure-history diversity represented was limited by the small number of donors.

Taken from cysteine to phenylalanine, the CDR3 has 14 residues. The entry retains the CDR3 DNA only, 42 bases that are in frame from base 1. Between the V and J ends, shortened by 4 bases and 3 bases respectively, the junction contains 11 bases. Looking up the germline V gene yields CDR1 SGHRS and CDR2 YFSETQ. The sequence was obtained from a woman between 40 and 55 years old in good health. Some clones in this sample may be carry-over from other donors' samples. Source material: PBMCs. This sequence uses TRBV5-1 and TRBJ1-3; the D gene identity is not certain. For the CDR3, the sequence is CASSLSEFGNTIYF. The DNA sequence reads TGCGCCAGCAGCCTGTCAGAATTTGGAAACACCATATATTTT.